The present T cell receptor (beta chain) was sequenced within a study of CD8 T cells in ankylosing spondylitis. Germline CDR1 and CDR2: SGHDT and YYEEEE. The CDR3 contains 16 residues. J lost 5 bases, V lost 4 bases, and 10 bases had no gene match. With molecular barcodes, quantitative 5'-RACE was used to make the TCR beta libraries. TCRdb re-analysed the 5' RACE reads in MiXCR, keeping a single row per CDR3 protein. In the table there are approximately 400,000 distinct CDR3 sequences, roughly 15% of which are singletons. The study, taken as a whole, reports: A TCR beta motif of under ten highly homologous variants seemed to mark ankylosing spondylitis blood. Clones linked to the disease showed a CD8+ phenotype. They occurred at relatively low frequencies in peripheral blood.

This clonotype was observed a handful of times. Antigen unknown. The sequenced sample was blood, either unsorted or a sorted T cell fraction (not recorded which). The clonotype was recovered from a male donor with ankylosing spondylitis. The rearrangement links TRBV5-6 to TRBJ2-1; 9 positions agree with TRBD2. CDR3 in amino acids: CASSPAGGRANNEQFF. The CDR3 DNA follows: TGTGCCAGCAGCCCTGCCGGCGGGAGGGCAAACAATGAGCAGTTCTTC.